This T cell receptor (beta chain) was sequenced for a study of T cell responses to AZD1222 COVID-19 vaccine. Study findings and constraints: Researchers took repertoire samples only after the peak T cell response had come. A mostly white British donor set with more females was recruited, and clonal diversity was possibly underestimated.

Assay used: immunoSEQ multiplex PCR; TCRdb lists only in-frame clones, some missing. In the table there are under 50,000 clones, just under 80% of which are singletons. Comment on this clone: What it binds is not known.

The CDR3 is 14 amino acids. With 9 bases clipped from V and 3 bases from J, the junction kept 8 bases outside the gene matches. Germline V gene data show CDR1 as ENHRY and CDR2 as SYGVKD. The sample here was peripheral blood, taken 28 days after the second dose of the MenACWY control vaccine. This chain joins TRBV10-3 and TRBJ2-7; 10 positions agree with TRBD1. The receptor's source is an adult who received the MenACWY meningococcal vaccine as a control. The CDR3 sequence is CAIQAGQGIYEQYF. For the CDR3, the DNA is TGTGCCATTCAGGCGGGACAGGGGATCTACGAGCAGTACTTC.